This T cell receptor (beta chain) appears in the sequencing data of a study of blood T cells in healthy people across ages. Whole-study results and caveats: Underestimates were what the diversity estimates from one million T cells were considered to be.

This clonotype was seen only once. Its antigen is still unknown. Looked up from germline, CDR1 is MNHEY and CDR2 is SVGEGT. The CDR3 consists of 15 residues. V shed 6 bases and J 5 bases; nucleotides not matched to a gene: 10. Primers used in a second PCR of roughly 6 to 11 cycles were a sample-barcoded 5' primer and a J-beta primer mix. TCRdb fed the 5' RACE reads into MiXCR, producing one record per CDR3 protein. The repertoire has 650,000 to 900,000 distinct CDR3 sequences, 62% of them found once; the top ten carry about 27%. The rearrangement links TRBV6-2 or TRBV6-3 to TRBJ2-5, with TRBD1 identical over 9 bases. Source material: blood. This clonotype originated in a man younger than 45 in good health. The CDR3 DNA reads TGTGCCAGCAGGACGGGACAGGGCGGTAGGGAGACCCAGTACTTC. Encoded protein: CASRTGQGGRETQYF.